These 15 T cell receptor beta chains were all obtained from the same sample, sequenced in a study of cytomegalovirus exposure and HLA in healthy donors. Clones were sequenced by immunoSEQ multiplex PCR, and TCRdb holds only the in-frame ones, with some missing. Among over 110,000 clones listed, roughly 81% were seen once. The sequencing input was PBMCs. The receptor source for this set is a woman aged 30 to 39 in good health and CMV-seronegative.

This clone was detected a few times. The V gene is TRBV19, the J gene TRBJ1-5, with TRBD1 matching 7 bases. V dropped 10 bases and J dropped 1; count of bases not matched to a gene: 7. Germline CDR1 LNHDA, CDR2 SQIVND (reference sequence). The CDR3 totals 14 residues. The CDR3 region is CATTGDTSNQPQHF. CDR3 coding DNA: TGTGCCACCACAGGGGACACCAGCAATCAGCCCCAGCATTTT.

The rearrangement links TRBV4-1 to TRBJ2-3; D is unresolved. This CDR3 has 16 amino acids. The V gene's germline CDR1 is MGHRA and CDR2 YSYEKL. V lost 0 bases and J lost 1, with 11 bases in between. The CDR3 spells CASSQDVASGTDTQYF. The CDR3 nucleotides are TGCGCCAGCAGCCAAGATGTCGCCAGCGGCACAGATACGCAGTATTTT.

This chain uses TRBV11-2 with TRBJ2-6, with TRBD2 matching over 9 bases. Germline V gene sequence: CDR1 SGHAT, CDR2 FQNNGV. CDR3 length: 18 residues. Trimming at V came to 5 bases and at J to 0 bases, leaving 8 bases not matched to a gene. The chain's CDR3 is CASSPRLAAGSGANVLTF. The CDR3 nucleotides are TGTGCCAGCAGCCCAAGACTAGCGGCTGGCTCTGGGGCCAACGTCCTGACTTTC.

This chain uses TRBV27 with TRBJ1-2; 8 bases map to TRBD1. The CDR3 extends over 14 amino acids. The germline gives CDR1 MNHEY, CDR2 SMNVEV (reference sequence). Trimming removed 6 bases from V and 4 bases from J; junction bases left unmatched: 7. Here the CDR3 reads CASRDTGGAYGYTF. CDR3 DNA: TGTGCCAGCAGGGATACAGGGGGGGCCTATGGCTACACCTTC.

The chain carries TRBV25-1 and TRBJ2-5; D unclear. The V and J ends lost 1 base and 5 bases respectively, with 14 bases between them. In germline, CDR1 is MGHDK, CDR2 SYGVNS. The CDR3 sequence is 15 residues long. The CDR3 protein is CASSESVSVMETQYF. CDR3 coding DNA: TGTGCCAGCAGTGAATCTGTCAGCGTGATGGAGACCCAGTACTTC.

V usage is TRBV5-1 and J usage is TRBJ1-2, with a weak D call TRBD1 (5 bases). This CDR3 spans 16 amino acids. The ends were cut back, 7 bases at V and 3 bases at J, with 22 bases in the middle. Germline CDR1 SGHRS, CDR2 YFSETQ. CDR3 DNA: TGCGCCAGCGCTTCGGACACCTCCCTGAGAGACTATGGCTACACCTTC. The encoded protein is CASASDTSLRDYGYTF. Full variable domain (rest looked up from reference TRBV5-1 and TRBJ1-2): KAGVTQTPRYLIKTRGQQVTLSCSPISGHRSVSWYQQTPGQGLQFLFEYFSETQRNKGNFPGRFSGRQFSNSRSEMNVSTLELGDSALYLCASASDTSLRDYGYTFGSGTRLTVV.

The rearrangement uses TRBV11-1 and TRBJ2-1; 11 nucleotides agree with TRBD2. After removal of 1 base from V and 2 bases from J, the junction contained 4 bases not matched to a gene. Germline loops: CDR1 SGHAT, CDR2 FQDESV (reference sequence). The CDR3 totals 17 residues. For the CDR3, the DNA is TGTGCCAGCAGCTTAGGATATAGCGGGGGGGCCTACAATGAGCAGTTCTTC. Translation gives CASSLGYSGGAYNEQFF.

This chain joins TRBV2 and TRBJ2-5; D is uncertain. CDR3 size: 15 residues. Trimming pared 1 base from V and 2 bases from J, leaving 11 bases between. Germline V gene data show CDR1 as SNHLY and CDR2 as FYNNEI. The CDR3 region is CASSEGGIGQETQYF. CDR3 in DNA: TGTGCCAGCAGTGAAGGAGGTATCGGTCAAGAGACCCAGTACTTC. Filled out from reference TRBV2 and TRBJ2-5, the complete variable domain reads EPEVTQTPSHQVTQMGQEVILRCVPISNHLYFYWYRQILGQKVEFLVSFYNNEISEKSEIFDDQFSVERPDGSNFTLKIRSTKLEDSAMYFCASSEGGIGQETQYFGPGTRLLVL.

The chain is built from TRBV27 and TRBJ2-7; a possible D gene is TRBD2 (6 bases). Germline loops: CDR1 MNHEY, CDR2 SMNVEV (reference sequence). Trimming took 2 bases from V and 9 from J, leaving 26 bases between them. The CDR3 length is 17 residues. The CDR3 sequence: CASSLGGTPPPSAGQYF. The CDR3 coding sequence is TGTGCCAGCAGTTTAGGGGGGACCCCTCCCCCCTCTGCGGGGCAGTACTTC.

The rearrangement links TRBV4-1 to TRBJ1-5; 7 nucleotides match TRBD1. This CDR3 is built from 16 residues. Trimming took 4 bases from V and 0 from J; bases not matched to a gene: 6. Germline-derived CDR1 and CDR2 are MGHRA and YSYEKL. The CDR3 sequence: CASSPRQGYSNQPQHF. Written as DNA, the CDR3 is TGCGCCAGCAGCCCAAGACAGGGCTATAGCAATCAGCCCCAGCATTTT.

This clone was detected ten times or more. The J gene is TRBJ2-7, the V gene TRBV11-2; 8 nucleotides agree with TRBD2. CDR1 is SGHAT, CDR2 FQNNGV, per germline. The CDR3 consists of 17 residues. After removal of 4 bases from V and 2 bases from J, the junction contained 13 bases not matched to a gene. The CDR3 loop reads CASSSLGKRGFPYEQYF. The CDR3 DNA reads as TGTGCCAGCAGCTCCCTCGGGAAGCGGGGGTTCCCCTACGAGCAGTACTTC.

The V call is TRBV2, the J call TRBJ1-2; possible D gene TRBD1, 6 bases. Germline V gene sequence: CDR1 SNHLY, CDR2 FYNNEI. Deletions cut 6 bases from V and 2 bases from J, with 13 bases between. This CDR3 has 14 amino acids. The CDR3 reads CASRGAEMNYGYTF. The CDR3 DNA reads as TGTGCCAGCAGGGGGGCGGAAATGAACTATGGCTACACCTTC.

The J gene is TRBJ1-3, the V gene TRBV7-2; D is perhaps TRBD1 (5 bases). Germline CDR1 reads SGHTA; CDR2 reads FQGNSA. The CDR3 extends over 15 amino acids. V gave up 4 bases and J gave up 0 bases, with 10 bases separating them. The CDR3 DNA reads TGTGCCAGCAGCTCAACAGGTCGCTCTGGAAACACCATATATTTT. It encodes CASSSTGRSGNTIYF.

The chain carries TRBV5-1 and TRBJ2-1; the match to TRBD1 covers 9 bases. Germline CDR1 reads SGHRS; CDR2 reads YFSETQ. The J segment lost 4 bases and the V segment lost 7 bases, leaving 9 bases of the junction unmatched. CDR3 length: 15 amino acids. DNA of the CDR3: TGCGCCAGCCAAGCCAGGGGACAGGGATACAATGAGCAGTTCTTC. Translation: CASQARGQGYNEQFF. Supplemented by reference TRBV5-1 and TRBJ2-1, the full variable domain reads KAGVTQTPRYLIKTRGQQVTLSCSPISGHRSVSWYQQTPGQGLQFLFEYFSETQRNKGNFPGRFSGRQFSNSRSEMNVSTLELGDSALYLCASQARGQGYNEQFFGPGTRLTVL.

This clone turned up a few times. The chain carries TRBV10-3 and TRBJ1-6, with 7 bases aligning to TRBD1. Germline values: CDR1 ENHRY, CDR2 SYGVKD. Unmatched junction bases numbered 6, after V lost 6 bases and J lost 7 bases. This CDR3 is built from 14 residues. CDR3 protein: CAIRGTADNSPLHF. In DNA, the CDR3 is TGTGCCATCAGGGGGACAGCGGACAATTCACCCCTCCACTTT.